This T cell receptor (beta chain) was recovered during a study of pediatric ulcerative colitis. Points from the study as a whole: Clonal expansions reduced rectal repertoire diversity in acute severe colitis.

In germline, CDR1 is PRHDT, CDR2 FYEKMQ (reference sequence). The V segment lost 5 bases and the J segment 5 bases; nucleotides outside the gene matches: 7. This CDR3 has 15 amino acids. In regard to this clone: Its antigen is not identified.

Sequencing was at survey level. TCRdb keeps only in-frame clones here, not all; method: immunoSEQ multiplex PCR. The sample carries 30,000 to 45,000 clones, roughly 85% recorded once. The chain recombines TRBV13 with TRBJ2-1; 9 bases fit TRBD1. The TCR sequence derives from a girl aged 5-17 years with moderate ulcerative colitis. Source material: blood. The CDR3 DNA reads as TGTGCCAGCAGCGGGGCGGGGACAGGGAACAATGAGCAGTTCTTC. It translates to CASSGAGTGNNEQFF.